This T cell receptor (beta chain) was captured in a study of blood T cell repertoires in COVID-19. Trimming shortened V by 8 bases and J by 4 bases, and 20 bases separated the two germline ends. From germline, CDR1 is GTSNPN and CDR2 SVGIG (reference sequence). This CDR3 region has 14 residues. Everyone who took part was 18 to 89 years old, and they came from 24 US areas. Libraries were prepared by immunoSEQ multiplex PCR; TCRdb keeps only in-frame clonotypes and omits some of them. The table includes 150,000 to 190,000 clones, 84% detected once. The rearrangement uses TRBV30 and TRBJ1-2, with D unclear. The material sequenced was PBMCs or T cells enriched from blood (not recorded which). The receptor was derived from a man aged 50-60 years who had recovered from COVID-19. The CDR3 reads CANTRLGGSYGYTF. DNA for the CDR3: TGTGCCAACACCCGGTTGGGAGGGAGCTATGGCTACACCTTC. Based on the CDR3 plus reference TRBV30 and TRBJ1-2, the full variable domain is SQTIHQWPATLVQPVGSPLSLECTVEGTSNPNLYWYRQAAGRGLQLLFYSVGIGQISSEVPQNLSASRPQDRQFILSSKKLLLSDSGFYLCANTRLGGSYGYTFGSGTRLTVV.